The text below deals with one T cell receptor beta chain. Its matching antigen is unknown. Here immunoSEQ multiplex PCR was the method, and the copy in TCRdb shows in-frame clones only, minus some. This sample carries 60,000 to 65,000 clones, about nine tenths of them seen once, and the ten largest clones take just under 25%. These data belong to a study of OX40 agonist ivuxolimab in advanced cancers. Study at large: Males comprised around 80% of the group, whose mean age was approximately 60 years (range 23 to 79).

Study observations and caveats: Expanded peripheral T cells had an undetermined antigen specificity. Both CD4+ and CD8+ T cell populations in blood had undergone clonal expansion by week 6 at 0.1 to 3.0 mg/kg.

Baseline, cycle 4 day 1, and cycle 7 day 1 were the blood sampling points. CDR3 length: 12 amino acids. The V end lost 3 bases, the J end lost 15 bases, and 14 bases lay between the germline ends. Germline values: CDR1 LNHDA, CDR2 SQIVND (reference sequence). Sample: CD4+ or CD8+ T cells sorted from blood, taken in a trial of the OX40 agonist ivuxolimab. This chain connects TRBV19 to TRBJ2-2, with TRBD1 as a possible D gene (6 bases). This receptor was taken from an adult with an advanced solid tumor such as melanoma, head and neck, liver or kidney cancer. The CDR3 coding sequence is TGTGCCAGTAGTATCCCGCAGGGGTGGGTGTTTTTT. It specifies CASSIPQGWVFF.